This T cell receptor beta chain was captured by sequencing in a study of monozygotic twins with inflammatory bowel disease. General study findings and limits: Among twins, concordant and discordant pairs did not differ in repertoire similarity, possibly from limited power. Healthy co-twins showed greater TCRbeta diversity (inverse Simpson) than IBD patients.

The authors isolated total RNA from whole blood without sorting T cells. Germline CDR1 and CDR2: SGHRS and YFSETQ. The CDR3 loop spans 13 amino acids. Following a re-call of the 5' RACE reads, TCRdb has one entry per CDR3 protein and lacks DNA. This sample's table has approximately 120,000 distinct CDR3 sequences. On this clonotype: Antigen: not known.

This sequence originates from a human donor with ulcerative colitis or Crohn's disease, or a healthy co-twin of an affected twin (not recorded which). The sample was blood. The chain carries TRBV5-1 and TRBJ2-3. CDR3 amino acids: CASSTDSTDTQYF.